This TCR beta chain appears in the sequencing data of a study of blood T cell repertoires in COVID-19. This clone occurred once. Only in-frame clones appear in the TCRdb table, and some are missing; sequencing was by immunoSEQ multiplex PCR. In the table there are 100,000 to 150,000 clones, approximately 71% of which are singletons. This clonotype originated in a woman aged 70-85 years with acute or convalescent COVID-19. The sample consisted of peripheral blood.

In DNA, the CDR3 is TGTGCCAGCAGCTTAACGTGGCAGTCAAATGGCTACACCTTC. Amino acid sequence: CASSLTWQSNGYTF. The gene calls are TRBV11-3 and TRBJ1-2; D unclear. This CDR3 has 14 amino acids. Trimming cost V 2 bases and J 6 bases, with 13 bases left between them. The V gene's germline CDR1 is SGHNT and CDR2 YENEEA. The full variable domain, with the rest looked up from reference TRBV11-3 and TRBJ1-2, is EAGVVQSPRYKIIEKKQPVAFWCNPISGHNTLYWYLQNLGQGPELLIRYENEEAVDDSQLPKDRFSAERLKGVDSTLKIQPAELGDSAVYLCASSLTWQSNGYTFGSGTRLTVV.